This T cell receptor (beta chain) derives from a study of blood T cells in healthy people across ages. Trimming shortened V by 6 bases and J by 12 bases, and 21 bases separated the two germline ends. The CDR3 has 14 amino acids. The germline CDR1 and CDR2 sequences are MNHEY and SVGAGI. The study recruited healthy Caucasian donors from Russia who were aged about 6 to 90. Sample-barcoded 5' priming and a J-beta primer mix drove a second PCR of roughly 6 to 12 cycles. Each cDNA molecule carried a tag from a template-switch adaptor that contained 12 random nucleotides. A single record per CDR3 protein comes from TCRdb applying MiXCR to the 5' RACE reads. There are approximately 800,000 distinct CDR3 sequences in the sample; around two thirds occur only once, and 25% to 35% lies in the top ten.

The receptor comes from a young man in good health. V gene TRBV6-5 combines with J gene TRBJ2-1, with a weak D call TRBD2 (5 bases). The sequenced sample consisted of blood. CDR3 region: CASRTLGGLPGQFF. As DNA, the CDR3 is TGTGCCAGCAGAACCCTAGGAGGCCTACCAGGGCAGTTCTTC.